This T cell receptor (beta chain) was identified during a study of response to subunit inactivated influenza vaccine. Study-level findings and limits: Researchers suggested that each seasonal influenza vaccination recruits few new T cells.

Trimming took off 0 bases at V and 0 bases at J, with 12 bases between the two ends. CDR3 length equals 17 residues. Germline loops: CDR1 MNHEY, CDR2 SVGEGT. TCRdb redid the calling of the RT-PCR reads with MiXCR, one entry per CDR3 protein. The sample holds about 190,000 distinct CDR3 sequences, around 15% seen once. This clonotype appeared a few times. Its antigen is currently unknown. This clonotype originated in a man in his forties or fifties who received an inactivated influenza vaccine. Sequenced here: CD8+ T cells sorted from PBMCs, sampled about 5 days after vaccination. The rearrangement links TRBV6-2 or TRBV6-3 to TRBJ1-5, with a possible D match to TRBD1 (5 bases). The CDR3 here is CASSYSAGENSNQPQHF. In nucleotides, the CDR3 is TGTGCCAGCAGTTACTCGGCGGGGGAAAATAGCAATCAGCCCCAGCATTTT.